This T cell receptor beta chain originates from a study of T-cell memory formation after mild COVID-19. About the study: Across donors, TCR clusters were largely donor specific.

Using its own MiXCR run on the 5' RACE reads, TCRdb lists one record per CDR3 protein. The sample has 210,000 or so distinct CDR3 sequences; roughly a tenth are singletons. This clonotype was counted only a few times. What it recognizes is unknown. Study outcomes and limitations: Some responding clones appeared in pre-infection memory, suggesting cross-reactive memory joined.

CDR1 and CDR2 (germline): SGHTA, FQGNSA. The V end lost 7 bases, the J end lost 4 bases, and 17 bases lay between the germline ends. The length of the CDR3 is 15 residues. The sample taken for sequencing was PBMCs or a T cell subset sorted from them (not recorded which). The J gene is TRBJ1-5, the V gene TRBV7-2, with D possibly matching TRBD1 (5 bases). This receptor was identified in a man between 18 and 35 years old who had mild COVID-19 (a few samples of this study predate the infection). Cell type and time point are not known. DNA of the CDR3: TGTGCCAGCACCCCCTCGGGGCCCGGGAATCAGCCCCAGCATTTT. It specifies CASTPSGPGNQPQHF.